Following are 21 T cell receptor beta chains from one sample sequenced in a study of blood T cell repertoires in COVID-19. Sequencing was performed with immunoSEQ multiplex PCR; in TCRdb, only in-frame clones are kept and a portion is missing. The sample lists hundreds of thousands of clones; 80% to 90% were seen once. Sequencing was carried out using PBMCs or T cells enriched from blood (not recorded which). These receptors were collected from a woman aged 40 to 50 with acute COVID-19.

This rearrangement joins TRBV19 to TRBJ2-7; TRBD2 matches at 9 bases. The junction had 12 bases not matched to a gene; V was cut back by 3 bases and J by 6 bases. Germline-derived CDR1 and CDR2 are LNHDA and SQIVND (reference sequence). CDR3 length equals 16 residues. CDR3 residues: CASSITRLAGPVEQYF. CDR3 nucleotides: TGTGCCAGTAGTATCACCCGGCTAGCGGGACCTGTCGAGCAGTACTTC.

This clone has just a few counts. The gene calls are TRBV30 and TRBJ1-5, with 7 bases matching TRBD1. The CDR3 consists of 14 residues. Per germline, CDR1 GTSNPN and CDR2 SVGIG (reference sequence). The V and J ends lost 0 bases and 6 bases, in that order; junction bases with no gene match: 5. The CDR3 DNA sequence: TGTGCCTGGAGTGTACTAGGGGGCGTTCAGCCCCAGCATTTT. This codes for CAWSVLGGVQPQHF.

CDR3 nucleotide sequence: TGTGCCAGTAGCAGACCCAGGACAGGCGCCTATGGCTACACCTTC. Its translation: CASSRPRTGAYGYTF. This chain connects TRBV19 to TRBJ1-2; TRBD1 matches 7 bases. The CDR3 runs to 15 residues. The V and J ends lost 6 bases and 4 bases, in that order; junction bases with no gene match: 11. Germline V gene sequence: CDR1 LNHDA, CDR2 SQIVND (reference sequence).

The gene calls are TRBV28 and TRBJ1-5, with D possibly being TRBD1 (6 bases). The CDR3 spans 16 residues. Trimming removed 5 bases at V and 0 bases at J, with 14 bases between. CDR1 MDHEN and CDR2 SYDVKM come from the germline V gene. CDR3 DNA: TGTGCCAGCAGTCCCCCGACAGGTTTTAGCAATCAGCCCCAGCATTTT. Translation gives CASSPPTGFSNQPQHF.

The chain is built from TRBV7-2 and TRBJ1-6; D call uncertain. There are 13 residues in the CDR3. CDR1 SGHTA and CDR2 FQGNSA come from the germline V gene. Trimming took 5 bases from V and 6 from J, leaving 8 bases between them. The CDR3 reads CASSGPPNSPLHF. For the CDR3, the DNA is TGTGCCAGCAGCGGCCCACCTAATTCACCCCTCCACTTT.

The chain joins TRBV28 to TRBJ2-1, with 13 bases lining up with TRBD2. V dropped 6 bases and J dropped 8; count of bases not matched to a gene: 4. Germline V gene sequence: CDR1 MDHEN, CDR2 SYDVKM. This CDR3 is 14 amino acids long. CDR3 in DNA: TGTGCCAGCAGAGGACTAGCGGGAGTCTATGAGCAGTTCTTC. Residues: CASRGLAGVYEQFF.

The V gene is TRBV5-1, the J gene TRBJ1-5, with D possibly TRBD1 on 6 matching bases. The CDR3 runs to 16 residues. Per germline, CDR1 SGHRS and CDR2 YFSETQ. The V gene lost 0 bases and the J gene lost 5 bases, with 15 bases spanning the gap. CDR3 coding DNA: TGCGCCAGCAGCTTGGAGGCAGGGGAACCTTATCAGCCCCAGCATTTT. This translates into CASSLEAGEPYQPQHF.

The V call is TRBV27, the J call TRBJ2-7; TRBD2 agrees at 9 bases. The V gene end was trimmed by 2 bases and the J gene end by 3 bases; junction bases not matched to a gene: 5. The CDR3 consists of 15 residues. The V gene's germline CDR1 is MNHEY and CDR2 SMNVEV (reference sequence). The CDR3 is CASSLRPSGNYEQYF. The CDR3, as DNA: TGTGCCAGCAGTTTACGGCCTAGCGGGAACTACGAGCAGTACTTC.

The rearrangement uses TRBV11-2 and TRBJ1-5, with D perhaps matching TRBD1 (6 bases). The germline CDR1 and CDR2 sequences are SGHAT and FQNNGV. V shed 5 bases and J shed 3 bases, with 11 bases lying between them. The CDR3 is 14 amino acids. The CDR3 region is CASSPGQYNQPQHF. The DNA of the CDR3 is TGTGCCAGCAGCCCCGGACAGTACAATCAGCCCCAGCATTTT.

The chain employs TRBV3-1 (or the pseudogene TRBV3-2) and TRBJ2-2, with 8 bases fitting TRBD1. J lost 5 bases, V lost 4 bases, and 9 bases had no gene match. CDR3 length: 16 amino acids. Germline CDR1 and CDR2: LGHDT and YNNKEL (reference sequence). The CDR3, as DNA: TGTGCCAGCAGCCTACCCCAGGGGGCGAGGACCGGGGAGCTGTTTTTT. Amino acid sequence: CASSLPQGARTGELFF.

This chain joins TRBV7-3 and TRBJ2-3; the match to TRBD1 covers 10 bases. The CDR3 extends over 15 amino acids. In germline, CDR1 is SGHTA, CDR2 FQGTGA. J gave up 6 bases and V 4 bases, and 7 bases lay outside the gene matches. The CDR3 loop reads CASSSDRGSLDTQYF. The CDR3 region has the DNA TGTGCCAGCAGCTCGGACAGGGGGAGTCTGGATACGCAGTATTTT.

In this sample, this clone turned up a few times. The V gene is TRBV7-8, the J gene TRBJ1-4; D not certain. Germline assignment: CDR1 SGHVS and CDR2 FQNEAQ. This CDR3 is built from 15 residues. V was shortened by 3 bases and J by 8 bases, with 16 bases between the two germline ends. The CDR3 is CASSFHGPAGEKLFF. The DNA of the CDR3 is TGTGCCAGCAGCTTCCATGGCCCTGCGGGGGAAAAACTGTTTTTT.

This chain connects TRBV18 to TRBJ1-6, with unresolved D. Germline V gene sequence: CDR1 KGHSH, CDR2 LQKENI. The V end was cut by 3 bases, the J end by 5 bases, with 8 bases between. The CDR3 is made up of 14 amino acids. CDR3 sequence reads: CASSPDMDNSPLHF. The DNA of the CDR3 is TGTGCCAGCTCACCCGACATGGATAATTCACCCCTCCACTTT.

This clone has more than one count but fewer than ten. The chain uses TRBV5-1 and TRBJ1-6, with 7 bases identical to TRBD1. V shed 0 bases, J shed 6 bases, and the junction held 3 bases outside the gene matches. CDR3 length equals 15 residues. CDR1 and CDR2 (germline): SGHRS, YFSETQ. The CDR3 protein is CASSLGGTVNSPLHF. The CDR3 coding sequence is TGCGCCAGCAGCTTGGGTGGGACAGTTAATTCACCCCTCCACTTT.

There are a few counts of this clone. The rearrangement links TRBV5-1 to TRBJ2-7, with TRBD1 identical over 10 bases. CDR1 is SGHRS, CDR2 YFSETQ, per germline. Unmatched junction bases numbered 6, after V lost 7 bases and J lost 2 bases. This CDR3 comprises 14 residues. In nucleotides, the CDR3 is TGCGCCAGCCAGACAGGGGGCTCAACCTACGAGCAGTACTTC. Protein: CASQTGGSTYEQYF.

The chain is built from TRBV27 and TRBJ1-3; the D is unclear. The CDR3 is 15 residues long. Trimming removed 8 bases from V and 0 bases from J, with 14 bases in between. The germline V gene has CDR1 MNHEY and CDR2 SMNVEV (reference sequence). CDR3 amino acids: CASPFPPFSGNTIYF. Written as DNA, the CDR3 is TGTGCCAGCCCTTTTCCCCCCTTCTCTGGAAACACCATATATTTT.

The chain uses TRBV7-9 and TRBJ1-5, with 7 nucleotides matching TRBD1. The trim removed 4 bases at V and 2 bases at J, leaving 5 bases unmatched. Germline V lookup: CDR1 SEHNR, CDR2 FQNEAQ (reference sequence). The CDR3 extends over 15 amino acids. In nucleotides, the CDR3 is TGTGCCAGCAGCTCCCTAGACAGGGGCAATCAGCCCCAGCATTTT. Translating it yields CASSSLDRGNQPQHF.

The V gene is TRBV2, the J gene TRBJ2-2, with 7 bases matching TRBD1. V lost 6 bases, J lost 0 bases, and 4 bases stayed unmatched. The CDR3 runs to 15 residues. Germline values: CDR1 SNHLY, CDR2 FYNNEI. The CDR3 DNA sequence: TGTGCCAGCAGCCAGGGACAGACGAACACCGGGGAGCTGTTTTTT. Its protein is CASSQGQTNTGELFF.

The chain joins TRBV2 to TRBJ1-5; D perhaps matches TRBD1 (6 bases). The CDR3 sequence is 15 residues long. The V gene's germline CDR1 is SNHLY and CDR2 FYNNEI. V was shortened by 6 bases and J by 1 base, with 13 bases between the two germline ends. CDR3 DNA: TGTGCCAGCAGACCCGGGACACCCAGCAATCAGCCCCAGCATTTT. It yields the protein CASRPGTPSNQPQHF.

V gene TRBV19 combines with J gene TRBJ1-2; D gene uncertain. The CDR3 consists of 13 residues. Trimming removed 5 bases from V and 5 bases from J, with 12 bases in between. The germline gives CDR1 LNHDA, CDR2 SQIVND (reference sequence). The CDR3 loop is CASSVDLVYGYTF. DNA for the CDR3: TGTGCCAGTAGTGTTGACTTGGTTTATGGCTACACCTTC.

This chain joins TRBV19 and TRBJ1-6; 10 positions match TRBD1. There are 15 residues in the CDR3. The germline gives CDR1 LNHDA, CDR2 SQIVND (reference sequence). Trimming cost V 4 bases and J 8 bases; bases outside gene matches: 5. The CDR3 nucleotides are TGTGCCAGTAGTACGCCCGGGACAGGGGATTCACCCCTCCACTTT. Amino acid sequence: CASSTPGTGDSPLHF.